The 18 T cell receptor beta chains reported below all come from one sample, sequenced in a study of cytomegalovirus exposure and HLA in healthy donors (dated by TCRdb to the late 2010s). The library was obtained by the immunoSEQ multiplex PCR assay. For the multiplex PCR, a mixture combining 60 forward primers for TCR Vbeta segments and 13 reverse primers for TCR Jbeta segments was used. TCRdb provides this immuneACCESS table in a form limited to in-frame rearrangements. Some clones are lacking; in checked studies, under half of them reflect an unresolved V gene, and why the rest are absent is not known. Recorded for this sample are some 100,000 clones; 70% to 85% of them occurred a single time. The ten largest clones capture 2.1% of the sample. Sequencing input: PBMCs. Receptors originate from a man aged 18 to 29 in good health and CMV-seronegative.

This clone was detected only once. The chain joins TRBV4-1 to TRBJ2-7, with 11 bases lining up with TRBD2. This CDR3 has 18 residues. Trimming removed 2 bases from V and 3 bases from J; junction bases left unmatched: 12. Germline CDR1 is MGHRA and CDR2 is YSYEKL. CDR3 in amino acids: CASSQIMPLAGGNYEQYF. DNA for the CDR3: TGCGCCAGCAGCCAAATAATGCCCCTAGCGGGGGGTAACTACGAGCAGTACTTC.

The chain uses TRBV5-1 and TRBJ1-1, with a tentative D call TRBD1 (5 bases). This CDR3 is built from 16 residues. Germline-derived CDR1 and CDR2 are SGHRS and YFSETQ. Trimming stripped 0 bases from V and 0 bases from J, with 12 bases between. In DNA, the CDR3 is TGCGCCAGCAGCTTGGCAGGGTGGGGAATGAACACTGAAGCTTTCTTT. As protein: CASSLAGWGMNTEAFF.

V is TRBV5-4 and J is TRBJ1-1; 7 bases match TRBD1. Per the germline V gene, CDR1 is SGHNT and CDR2 is YYREEE (reference sequence). The CDR3 runs 16 residues. V gave up 4 bases and J gave up 0 bases; unmatched junction bases: 9. The CDR3 region is CASSHGQVGMNTEAFF. Here the CDR3 DNA reads TGTGCCAGCAGCCATGGACAGGTTGGCATGAACACTGAAGCTTTCTTT.

The chain uses TRBV6-4 and TRBJ2-1; D call uncertain. V lost 4 bases to trimming and J lost 14 bases, with 21 bases between them. CDR1 is MRHNA and CDR2 is SNTAGT in the germline V gene. This CDR3 has 14 residues. The CDR3 DNA reads as TGTGCCAGCAGTGCCGCTAGTATTGGGTCCGAAAAGTTCTTC. Translating gives CASSAASIGSEKFF.

Concerning this clone itself: Other nucleotide sequences from this sample produce the same CDR3. The chain couples TRBV29-1 to TRBJ2-5; the D gene is possibly TRBD2 (5 bases). This CDR3 contains 12 residues. The V and J ends lost 4 bases and 5 bases respectively, with 11 bases between them. CDR1 SQVTM and CDR2 ANQGSEA come from the germline V gene. CDR3 DNA sequence: TGCAGCGTTGTAGGCCGAGGGGAGACCCAGTACTTC. Its translation: CSVVGRGETQYF.

V gene TRBV7-9 combines with J gene TRBJ1-1; D unclear. The length of the CDR3 is 12 residues. V lost 3 bases and J lost 10, with 12 bases in between. CDR1 is SEHNR and CDR2 is FQNEAQ in the germline V gene (reference sequence). In DNA, the CDR3 is TGTGCCAGCAGCTTCGACGGGGTGAGAGCTTTCTTT. It translates to CASSFDGVRAFF.

V gene TRBV9 combines with J gene TRBJ2-3; TRBD2 aligns across 7 bases. This CDR3 is built from 13 residues. With V trimmed by 4 bases and J by 5 bases, 4 bases remained unmatched. Per the germline V gene, CDR1 is SGDLS and CDR2 is YYNGEE. CDR3: CASSPGGRDTQYF. The CDR3 DNA reads as TGTGCCAGCAGCCCGGGAGGCAGAGATACGCAGTATTTT.

The V call is TRBV7-6, the J call TRBJ1-1, with TRBD1 matching over 8 bases. V gave up 5 bases and J gave up 3 bases; unmatched junction bases: 20. CDR1 is SGHVS and CDR2 is FNYEAQ in the germline V gene. CDR3 length: 19 residues. CDR3 bases: TGTGCCAGCAGCCCCGACAGGGGTGAGTTCGGGGGGCAGGACACTGAAGCTTTCTTT. It translates to CASSPDRGEFGGQDTEAFF.

The genes are TRBV30 and TRBJ2-5, with a possible D match to TRBD2 (6 bases). Deletions cut 0 bases from V and 4 bases from J, with 12 bases between. From germline, CDR1 is GTSNPN and CDR2 SVGIG (reference sequence). This CDR3 has 14 residues. Here the CDR3 reads CAWSVGGTRETQYF. Written as DNA, the CDR3 is TGTGCCTGGAGTGTTGGGGGGACTCGAGAGACCCAGTACTTC. Full variable domain (outside the CDR3, taken from reference TRBV30 and TRBJ2-5): SQTIHQWPATLVQPVGSPLSLECTVEGTSNPNLYWYRQAAGRGLQLLFYSVGIGQISSEVPQNLSASRPQDRQFILSSKKLLLSDSGFYLCAWSVGGTRETQYFGPGTRLLVL.

The chain uses TRBV10-3 and TRBJ1-2; D remains ambiguous. This CDR3 is 14 amino acids long. Germline CDR1 and CDR2: ENHRY and SYGVKD. Trimming removed 2 bases at V and 8 bases at J, with 15 bases between. CDR3 nucleotides: TGTGCCATCAGTGAGACGTTACCCGCGGGAGGCTACACCTTC. It translates to CAISETLPAGGYTF.

This clone was recorded once. The V and J genes are TRBV9 and TRBJ2-1; no clear D gene. V was clipped by 4 bases and J by 9 bases, with 14 bases between them. The CDR3 loop spans 13 amino acids. Looked up from germline, CDR1 is SGDLS and CDR2 is YYNGEE. This CDR3 is CASSPPRSGEQFF. CDR3 sequence (DNA): TGTGCCAGCAGCCCCCCAAGATCGGGTGAGCAGTTCTTC.

The rearrangement links TRBV5-1 to TRBJ1-3; 9 nucleotides agree with TRBD1. CDR3 length: 17 amino acids. J lost 0 bases, V lost 4 bases, and 8 bases had no gene match. Per germline, CDR1 SGHRS and CDR2 YFSETQ. The CDR3 nucleotides are TGCGCCAGCAGCCGGGGACAGGGAATGGGCTCTGGAAACACCATATATTTT. It specifies CASSRGQGMGSGNTIYF.

The J gene is TRBJ2-2, the V gene TRBV13; 11 bases fit TRBD1. The germline V gene encodes CDR1 PRHDT and CDR2 FYEKMQ (reference sequence). CDR3 length: 17 residues. With 5 bases clipped from V and 5 bases from J, the junction kept 10 bases outside the gene matches. CDR3 protein: CASSPPTGQGGTGELFF. DNA for the CDR3: TGTGCCAGCAGCCCGCCCACGGGACAGGGGGGTACCGGGGAGCTGTTTTTT. Complete variable domain (other parts from reference TRBV13 and TRBJ2-2): AAGVIQSPRHLIKEKRETATLKCYPIPRHDTVYWYQQGPGQDPQFLISFYEKMQSDKGSIPDRFSAQQFSDYHSELNMSSLELGDSALYFCASSPPTGQGGTGELFFGEGSRLTVL.

The rearrangement uses TRBV29-1 and TRBJ2-1; 9 bases fit TRBD2. V trimming: 4 bases; J trimming: 6 bases; junction bases outside the gene matches: 10. The germline CDR1 and CDR2 sequences are SQVTM and ANQGSEA. The length of the CDR3 is 15 residues. CDR3 coding DNA: TGCAGCGTTGGCGGCGGGAGGGGTTTCGGCAATGAGCAGTTCTTC. Protein sequence: CSVGGGRGFGNEQFF.

J is TRBJ2-7 and V is TRBV7-6; possibly TRBD2 for D (6 bases). V lost 5 bases and J lost 3, with 14 bases in between. This CDR3 spans 14 amino acids. The germline V gene encodes CDR1 SGHVS and CDR2 FNYEAQ. CDR3 protein: CASSTRGGNYEQYF. CDR3 sequence (DNA): TGTGCCAGCAGCACCCGGGGCGGGAACTACGAGCAGTACTTC.

This chain joins TRBV5-1 and TRBJ2-1; TRBD2 agrees at 10 bases. Trimming removed 4 bases from V and 5 bases from J; junction bases left unmatched: 12. The CDR3 is made up of 17 amino acids. Germline V lookup: CDR1 SGHRS, CDR2 YFSETQ. Written as DNA, the CDR3 is TGCGCCAGCAGCCCCGATCCTCTAGCGGGAGAGAACAATGAGCAGTTCTTC. This sequence encodes CASSPDPLAGENNEQFF.

The gene calls are TRBV7-9 and TRBJ2-1; D is perhaps TRBD2 (7 bases). This CDR3 is 15 amino acids long. Germline lookup yields CDR1 SEHNR and CDR2 FQNEAQ (reference sequence). The V end was cut by 1 base, the J end by 7 bases, with 14 bases between. CDR3 sequence reads: CASSLGVGGGNEQFF. For the CDR3, the DNA is TGTGCCAGCAGCTTAGGGGTGGGAGGGGGTAATGAGCAGTTCTTC.

The genes are TRBV14 and TRBJ1-2, with D tentatively TRBD1 (5 bases). V was trimmed by 0 bases and J by 7 bases, leaving 18 bases between them. The germline V gene encodes CDR1 SGHDN and CDR2 FVKESK. This CDR3 is built from 16 residues. CDR3 DNA sequence: TGTGCCAGCAGCCAAGATCCGGCCGGGACTTTGGGTGGCTACACCTTC. Its protein is CASSQDPAGTLGGYTF.